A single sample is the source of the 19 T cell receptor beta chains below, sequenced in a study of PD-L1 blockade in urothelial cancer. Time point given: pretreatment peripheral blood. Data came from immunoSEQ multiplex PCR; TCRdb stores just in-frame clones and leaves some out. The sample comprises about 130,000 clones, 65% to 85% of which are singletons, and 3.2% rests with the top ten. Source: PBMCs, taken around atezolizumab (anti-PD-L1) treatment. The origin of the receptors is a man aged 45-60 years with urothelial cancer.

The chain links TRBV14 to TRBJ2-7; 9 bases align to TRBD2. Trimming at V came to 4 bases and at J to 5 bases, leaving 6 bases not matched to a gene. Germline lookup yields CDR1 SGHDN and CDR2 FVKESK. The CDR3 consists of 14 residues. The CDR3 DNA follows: TGTGCCAGCAGCCGCGGACTAGCGACCAACGAGCAGTACTTC. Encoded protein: CASSRGLATNEQYF.

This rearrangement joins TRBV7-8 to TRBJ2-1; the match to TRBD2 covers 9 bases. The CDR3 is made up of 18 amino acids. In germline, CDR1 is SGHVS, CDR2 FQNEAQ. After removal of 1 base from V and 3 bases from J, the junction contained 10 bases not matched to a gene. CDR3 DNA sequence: TGTGCCAGCAGCTTAGGTGGGCTAGCGGGAATATACTACAATGAGCAGTTCTTC. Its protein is CASSLGGLAGIYYNEQFF.

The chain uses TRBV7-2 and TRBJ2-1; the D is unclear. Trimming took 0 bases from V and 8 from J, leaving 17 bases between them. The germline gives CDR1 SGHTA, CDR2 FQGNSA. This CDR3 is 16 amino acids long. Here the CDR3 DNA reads TGTGCCAGCAGCTTAGCGGCCAGTTGGTCGGGTGATGAGCAGTTCTTC. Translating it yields CASSLAASWSGDEQFF.

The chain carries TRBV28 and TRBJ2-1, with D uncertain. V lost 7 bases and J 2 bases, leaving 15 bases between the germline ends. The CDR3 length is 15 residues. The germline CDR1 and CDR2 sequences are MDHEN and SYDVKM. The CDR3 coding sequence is TGTGCCAGCAACCAATTAGGAGTTACCTACAATGAGCAGTTCTTC. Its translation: CASNQLGVTYNEQFF.

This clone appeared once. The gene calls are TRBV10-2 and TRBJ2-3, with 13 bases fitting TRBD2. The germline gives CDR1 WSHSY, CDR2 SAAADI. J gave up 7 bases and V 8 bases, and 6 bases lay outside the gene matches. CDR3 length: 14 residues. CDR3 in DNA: TGCGCCAGCGGGGGACTAGCGGGGAGAAATACGCAGTATTTT. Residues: CASGGLAGRNTQYF.

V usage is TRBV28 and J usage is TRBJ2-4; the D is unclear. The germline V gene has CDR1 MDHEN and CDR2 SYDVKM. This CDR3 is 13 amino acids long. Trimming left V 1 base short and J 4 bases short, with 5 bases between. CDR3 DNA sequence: TGTGCCAGCAGTTTATACAGAAAAAACATTCAGTACTTC. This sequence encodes CASSLYRKNIQYF. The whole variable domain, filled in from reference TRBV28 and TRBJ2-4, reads DVKVTQSSRYLVKRTGEKVFLECVQDMDHENMFWYRQDPGLGLRLIYFSYDVKMKEKGDIPEGYSVSREKKERFSLILESASTNQTSMYLCASSLYRKNIQYFGAGTRLSVL.

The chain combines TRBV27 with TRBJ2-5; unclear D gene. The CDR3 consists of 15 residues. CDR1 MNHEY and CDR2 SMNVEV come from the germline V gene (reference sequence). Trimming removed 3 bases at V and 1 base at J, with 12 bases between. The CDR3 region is CASSFGGASQETQYF. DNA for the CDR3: TGTGCCAGCAGTTTCGGCGGAGCGAGCCAAGAGACCCAGTACTTC.

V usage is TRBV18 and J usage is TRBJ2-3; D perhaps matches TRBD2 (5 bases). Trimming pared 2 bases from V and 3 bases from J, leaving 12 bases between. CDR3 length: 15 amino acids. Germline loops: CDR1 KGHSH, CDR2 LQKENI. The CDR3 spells CASSPKRTSTDTQYF. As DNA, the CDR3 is TGTGCCAGCTCACCAAAGCGGACCTCTACAGATACGCAGTATTTT.

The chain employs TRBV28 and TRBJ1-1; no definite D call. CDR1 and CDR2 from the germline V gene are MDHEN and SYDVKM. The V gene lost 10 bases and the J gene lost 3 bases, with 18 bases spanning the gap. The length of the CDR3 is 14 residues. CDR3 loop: CATTATSRYTEAFF. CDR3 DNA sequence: TGTGCCACAACAGCCACCTCAAGGTACACTGAAGCTTTCTTT.

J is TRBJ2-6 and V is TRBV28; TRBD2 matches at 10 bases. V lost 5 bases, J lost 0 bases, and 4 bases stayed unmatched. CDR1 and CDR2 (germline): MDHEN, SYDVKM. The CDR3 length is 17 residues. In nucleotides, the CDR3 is TGTGCCAGCAGTACACTAGCGGGACTCTCTGGGGCCAACGTCCTGACTTTC. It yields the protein CASSTLAGLSGANVLTF.

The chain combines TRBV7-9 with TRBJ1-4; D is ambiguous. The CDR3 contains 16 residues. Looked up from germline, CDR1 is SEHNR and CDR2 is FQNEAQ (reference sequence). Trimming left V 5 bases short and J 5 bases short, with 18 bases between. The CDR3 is CASSRAGLQWNEKLFF. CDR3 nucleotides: TGTGCCAGCAGCCGCGCGGGTCTCCAGTGGAATGAAAAACTGTTTTTT.

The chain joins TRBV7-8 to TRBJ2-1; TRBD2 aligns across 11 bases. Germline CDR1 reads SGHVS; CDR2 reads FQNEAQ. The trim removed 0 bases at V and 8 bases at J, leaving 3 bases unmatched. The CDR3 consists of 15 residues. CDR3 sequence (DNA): TGTGCCAGCAGCTTAGCTAGCGGGAGGGTCTATGAGCAGTTCTTC. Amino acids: CASSLASGRVYEQFF.

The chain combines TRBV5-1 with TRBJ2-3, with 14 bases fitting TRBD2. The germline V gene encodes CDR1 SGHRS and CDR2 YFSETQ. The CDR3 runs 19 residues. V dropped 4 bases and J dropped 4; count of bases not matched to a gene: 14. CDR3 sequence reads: CASSRGGTSGSWSADTQYF. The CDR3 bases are TGCGCCAGCAGCCGAGGGGGGACTAGCGGGAGTTGGTCCGCAGATACGCAGTATTTT.

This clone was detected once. The CDR3 spells CASRRPGLAGRNTGELFF. The CDR3 coding sequence is TGTGCCAGCAGACGTCCGGGACTAGCGGGAAGGAACACCGGGGAGCTGTTTTTT. V is TRBV28 and J is TRBJ2-2; 13 nucleotides agree with TRBD2. V dropped 6 bases and J dropped 1; count of bases not matched to a gene: 8. Germline loops: CDR1 MDHEN, CDR2 SYDVKM. There are 18 residues in the CDR3.

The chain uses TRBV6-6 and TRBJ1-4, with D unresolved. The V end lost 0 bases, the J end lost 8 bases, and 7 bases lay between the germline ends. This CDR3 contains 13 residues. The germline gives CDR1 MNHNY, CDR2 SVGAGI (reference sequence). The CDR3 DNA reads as TGTGCCAGCAGTTACTCGACCGGGGAAAAACTGTTTTTT. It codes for CASSYSTGEKLFF.

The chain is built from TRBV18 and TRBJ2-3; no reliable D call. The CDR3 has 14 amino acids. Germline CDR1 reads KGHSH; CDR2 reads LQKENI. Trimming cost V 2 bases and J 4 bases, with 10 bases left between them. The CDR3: CASSPELLSDTQYF. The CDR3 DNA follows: TGTGCCAGCTCACCAGAACTACTATCAGATACGCAGTATTTT.

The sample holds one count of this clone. CDR3 DNA: TGTGCCAGCAAGGATTGGGGGGAGTCCTTAAATGAGCAGTTCTTC. Translated, it gives CASKDWGESLNEQFF. The chain couples TRBV2 to TRBJ2-1; D possibly corresponds to TRBD2 (6 bases). Germline V CDR1 and CDR2: SNHLY, FYNNEI. This CDR3 comprises 15 residues. Trimming pared 7 bases from V and 7 bases from J, leaving 20 bases between.

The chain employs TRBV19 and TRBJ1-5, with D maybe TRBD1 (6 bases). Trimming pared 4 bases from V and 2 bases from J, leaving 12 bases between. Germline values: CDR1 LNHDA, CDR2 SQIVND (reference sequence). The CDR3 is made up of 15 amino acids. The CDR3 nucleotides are TGTGCCAGTAGTAGTCCGGGGGGCGGCAATCAGCCCCAGCATTTT. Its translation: CASSSPGGGNQPQHF.

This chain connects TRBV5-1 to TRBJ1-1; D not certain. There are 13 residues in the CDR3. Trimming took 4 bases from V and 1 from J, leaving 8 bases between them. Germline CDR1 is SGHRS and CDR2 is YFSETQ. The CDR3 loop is CASSIQQNTEAFF. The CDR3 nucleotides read TGCGCCAGCAGCATACAGCAGAACACTGAAGCTTTCTTT. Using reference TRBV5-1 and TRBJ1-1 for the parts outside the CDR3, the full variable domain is KAGVTQTPRYLIKTRGQQVTLSCSPISGHRSVSWYQQTPGQGLQFLFEYFSETQRNKGNFPGRFSGRQFSNSRSEMNVSTLELGDSALYLCASSIQQNTEAFFGQGTRLTVV.